This T cell receptor (beta chain) was retrieved from a study of beta chain features in type 1 diabetes. Study results and caveats: A cDNA-based sequencing approach could over-represent cells with high TCR expression. People with Type 1 diabetes carried modestly yet significantly shorter TCRB CDR3s in all four CD4+ subsets.

Sequenced material consisted of expressed TCRB transcripts (all of the isolated RNA was reverse transcribed). The method was immunoSEQ multiplex PCR; TCRdb's version includes in-frame clones alone and lacks a portion of them. The table has 310,000 or so clones, 15% seen once. This clone was detected only once. Its antigen is not identified. Germline V gene data show CDR1 as SNHLY and CDR2 as FYNNEI. J was trimmed by 8 bases and V by 2 bases; bases with no gene match: 8. There are 16 residues in the CDR3. This receptor was obtained from a man between 18 and 35 years old with type 1 diabetes. This rearrangement joins TRBV2 to TRBJ1-6, with TRBD1 identical over 8 bases. Sequencing was carried out using naive CD4+ T cells from blood. For the CDR3, the DNA is TGTGCCAGCAGTGAATGGGGGGCAGGGGGCTATTCACCCCTCCACTTT. Protein: CASSEWGAGGYSPLHF.